Each of the 27 T cell receptor beta chains below was sequenced from the same sample in a study of T cell responses to AZD1222 COVID-19 vaccine. Method: immunoSEQ multiplex PCR; TCRdb's copy keeps in-frame clones and lacks some. The table shows tens of thousands of clones, with 89% occurring only once. Specimen: peripheral blood, collected 28 days after the second AZD1222 dose. The origin of the receptors is an adult who received the AZD1222 COVID-19 vaccine.

This rearrangement joins TRBV10-2 to TRBJ2-4; D might be TRBD2 (6 bases). CDR1 WSHSY and CDR2 SAAADI come from the germline V gene. The V and J ends lost 1 base and 1 base respectively, with 11 bases between them. The CDR3 extends over 16 amino acids. The CDR3 spells CASSELGGGAKNIQYF. The CDR3 DNA reads TGCGCCAGCAGTGAGTTAGGTGGAGGGGCCAAAAACATTCAGTACTTC.

The J gene is TRBJ1-1, the V gene TRBV28, with 10 bases lining up with TRBD1. Germline V lookup: CDR1 MDHEN, CDR2 SYDVKM. J gave up 4 bases and V 5 bases, and 7 bases lay outside the gene matches. The length of the CDR3 is 15 residues. This CDR3 reads CASSGRQGAGTEAFF. The CDR3 DNA is TGTGCCAGCAGTGGGCGACAGGGGGCTGGCACTGAAGCTTTCTTT.

This clone was detected only once. The chain employs TRBV18 and TRBJ2-5; 9 nucleotides align to TRBD1. V shed 6 bases and J 5 bases; nucleotides not matched to a gene: 16. The germline gives CDR1 KGHSH, CDR2 LQKENI. This CDR3 comprises 17 residues. The CDR3 DNA is TGTGCCAGCTCCCCTACTGAGGGACAGGGTTATTCGGAGACCCAGTACTTC. This codes for CASSPTEGQGYSETQYF.

J is TRBJ1-4 and V is TRBV5-6; 9 bases are shared with TRBD1. The germline gives CDR1 SGHDT, CDR2 YYEEEE. The CDR3 contains 16 residues. V dropped 4 bases and J dropped 0; count of bases not matched to a gene: 4. DNA for the CDR3: TGTGCCAGCAGCACGACAGGGGGATCAACTAATGAAAAACTGTTTTTT. Protein: CASSTTGGSTNEKLFF.

This rearrangement joins TRBV12-3 or TRBV12-4 to TRBJ2-3, with D perhaps TRBD2 (5 bases). V lost 8 bases and J 6 bases, leaving 15 bases between the germline ends. CDR3 length equals 13 residues. CDR3 loop: CASGRRPSDTQYF. The CDR3 nucleotides read TGTGCCAGCGGGAGACGTCCGAGCGATACGCAGTATTTT.

This chain connects TRBV28 to TRBJ1-2; D ambiguous. Trimming removed 4 bases at V and 4 bases at J, with 10 bases between. The CDR3 runs 13 residues. Germline V gene lookup returns CDR1 MDHEN and CDR2 SYDVKM. This CDR3 reads CASSSAPSYGYTF. DNA for the CDR3: TGTGCCAGCAGTTCCGCTCCCAGCTATGGCTACACCTTC.

This chain links TRBV7-2 with TRBJ2-1; weak D call: TRBD2 (5 bases). The CDR3 is 14 residues long. In germline, CDR1 is SGHTA, CDR2 FQGNSA. Between the trimmed V and J ends, which lost 4 bases and 6 bases, there was a span of 13 bases. The CDR3 coding sequence is TGTGCCAGCAGCTCGGGGATCCACAGCAATGAGCAGTTCTTC. Protein product: CASSSGIHSNEQFF.

This clone has a handful of counts. The rearrangement joins TRBV5-6 to TRBJ1-2; D gene ambiguous. This CDR3 is built from 13 residues. Trimming pared 1 base from V and 8 bases from J, leaving 12 bases between. CDR1 and CDR2 (germline): SGHDT, YYEEEE. The CDR3 region has the DNA TGTGCCAGCAGCTTGAACGGCGGGCTAGGCTACACCTTC. Translated: CASSLNGGLGYTF.

The chain recombines TRBV2 with TRBJ2-3; TRBD2 matches at 9 bases. The germline V gene has CDR1 SNHLY and CDR2 FYNNEI. The CDR3 is made up of 14 amino acids. With 6 bases clipped from V and 4 bases from J, the junction kept 5 bases outside the gene matches. The CDR3 sequence is CASRLAGAADTQYF. The CDR3 DNA is TGTGCCAGCAGGTTAGCGGGAGCGGCAGATACGCAGTATTTT.

This clone was counted a single time. V is TRBV28 and J is TRBJ2-7; 8 bases agree with TRBD2. J was trimmed by 0 bases and V by 2 bases; bases with no gene match: 3. Germline V gene data show CDR1 as MDHEN and CDR2 as SYDVKM. This CDR3 has 15 residues. This CDR3 is CASSLVAGSSYEQYF. Written as DNA, the CDR3 is TGTGCCAGCAGTTTAGTAGCGGGGTCCTCCTACGAGCAGTACTTC.

The rearrangement uses TRBV7-2 and TRBJ1-5; D not resolved. Germline lookup yields CDR1 SGHTA and CDR2 FQGNSA. This CDR3 is 14 amino acids long. Deletions cut 2 bases from V and 4 bases from J, with 9 bases between. CDR3 loop: CASSLRAVNQPQHF. CDR3 in DNA: TGTGCCAGCAGCTTAAGGGCAGTAAATCAGCCCCAGCATTTT.

The V gene is TRBV9, the J gene TRBJ2-7, with D possibly TRBD2 on 6 matching bases. V lost 4 bases and J lost 2, with 16 bases in between. This CDR3 has 15 amino acids. The germline CDR1 and CDR2 sequences are SGDLS and YYNGEE. Here the CDR3 reads CASSIGTGGAYEQYF. The CDR3 DNA reads TGTGCCAGCAGCATCGGGACTGGGGGAGCCTACGAGCAGTACTTC.

This sequence joins TRBV18 and TRBJ2-5, with a weak D call TRBD1 (6 bases). V was pared by 2 bases and J by 5 bases, with 15 bases between. CDR1 is KGHSH and CDR2 is LQKENI in the germline V gene. The CDR3 is 15 amino acids. The CDR3 sequence: CASSPSMGAGETQYF. CDR3 DNA sequence: TGTGCCAGCTCACCATCCATGGGGGCAGGGGAGACCCAGTACTTC.

V is TRBV5-4 and J is TRBJ1-2; 9 bases line up with TRBD1. From germline, CDR1 is SGHNT and CDR2 YYREEE (reference sequence). Germline trimming cut 4 bases from V and 8 bases from J; bases unmatched to any gene: 9. The CDR3 totals 14 residues. This CDR3 reads CASSAQTGGSGYTF. CDR3 nucleotide sequence: TGTGCCAGCAGCGCACAGACAGGGGGAAGCGGCTACACCTTC.

CDR3 protein: CASSLDARIVGYTF. The CDR3 nucleotides read TGTGCCAGCAGCTTAGATGCTAGGATAGTTGGCTACACCTTC. This chain joins TRBV11-2 and TRBJ1-2; no reliable D call. Per the germline V gene, CDR1 is SGHAT and CDR2 is FQNNGV. The germline V and J ends were trimmed by 0 bases and 7 bases, with 12 bases remaining between them. The CDR3 runs 14 residues.

This chain joins TRBV19 and TRBJ2-7; 7 nucleotides agree with TRBD1. Germline trimming cut 2 bases from V and 7 bases from J; bases unmatched to any gene: 2. The CDR3 is 12 amino acids. Germline CDR1 is LNHDA and CDR2 is SQIVND (reference sequence). In nucleotides, the CDR3 is TGTGCCAGTAGTATATCAGGGGGAGAGCAGTACTTC. It codes for CASSISGGEQYF.

This clone showed up just once. This sequence joins TRBV19 and TRBJ1-2, with TRBD1 as a possible D gene (6 bases). CDR1 and CDR2 from the germline V gene are LNHDA and SQIVND (reference sequence). The CDR3 sequence is 14 residues long. The germline V and J ends were trimmed by 5 bases and 4 bases, with 14 bases remaining between them. The CDR3 DNA is TGTGCCAGTAGTGAGACAGGAGCAATCTATGGCTACACCTTC. Translated: CASSETGAIYGYTF. Full variable domain (outside the CDR3, taken from reference TRBV19 and TRBJ1-2): DGGITQSPKYLFRKEGQNVTLSCEQNLNHDAMYWYRQDPGQGLRLIYYSQIVNDFQKGDIAEGYSVSREKKESFPLTVTSAQKNPTAFYLCASSETGAIYGYTFGSGTRLTVV.

The V and J genes are TRBV6-2 or TRBV6-3 and TRBJ1-1, with D tentatively TRBD1 (5 bases). Germline CDR1 reads MNHEY; CDR2 reads SVGEGT. The CDR3 is 14 residues long. Trimming took off 2 bases at V and 4 bases at J, with 11 bases between the two ends. CDR3 protein: CASSYGMQGTEAFF. CDR3 sequence (DNA): TGTGCCAGCAGTTACGGTATGCAGGGCACTGAAGCTTTCTTT.

The chain uses TRBV30 and TRBJ2-7, with unresolved D. Germline CDR1 is GTSNPN and CDR2 is SVGIG (reference sequence). CDR3 length equals 12 residues. The V and J ends lost 4 bases and 2 bases respectively, with 9 bases between them. CDR3 sequence: CAWTTGPYEQYF. The CDR3 DNA reads TGTGCCTGGACTACCGGGCCCTACGAGCAGTACTTC.

The chain uses TRBV3-1 (or the pseudogene TRBV3-2) and TRBJ1-4; tentatively, D is TRBD1 (6 bases). The V and J ends lost 0 bases and 7 bases respectively, with 12 bases between them. CDR1 and CDR2 (germline): LGHDT, YNNKEL (reference sequence). There are 15 residues in the CDR3. CDR3 in amino acids: CASSQDGGAGEKLFF. CDR3 sequence (DNA): TGTGCCAGCAGCCAAGATGGGGGGGCTGGTGAAAAACTGTTTTTT.

In its sample, this clone was seen once. The J gene is TRBJ1-3, the V gene TRBV7-3; unclear D gene. Germline loops: CDR1 SGHTA, CDR2 FQGTGA. The CDR3 sequence is 13 residues long. The ends were cut back, 2 bases at V and 3 bases at J, with 5 bases in the middle. The CDR3: CASSLGVGNTIYF. CDR3 nucleotides: TGTGCCAGCAGCTTAGGGGTTGGAAACACCATATATTTT.

This clone showed up just once. The rearrangement uses TRBV5-1 and TRBJ2-3; possible D gene TRBD2, 5 bases. CDR1 and CDR2 from the germline V gene are SGHRS and YFSETQ. Trimming pared 4 bases from V and 4 bases from J, leaving 16 bases between. CDR3 length: 15 amino acids. The CDR3 DNA reads as TGCGCCAGCAGCACCGGAGGACCTCACCCAGATACGCAGTATTTT. Amino acids: CASSTGGPHPDTQYF.

V is TRBV9 and J is TRBJ2-3, with 8 bases aligning to TRBD1. CDR3 length: 17 amino acids. Germline CDR1 reads SGDLS; CDR2 reads YYNGEE. V lost 3 bases, J lost 3 bases, and 12 bases stayed unmatched. The DNA of the CDR3 is TGTGCCAGCAGCGAAGGCCTAACAGGGGGAGGAACAGATACGCAGTATTTT. It encodes CASSEGLTGGGTDTQYF.

V is TRBV6-4 and J is TRBJ2-7, with 11 bases lining up with TRBD2. After removal of 0 bases from V and 3 bases from J, the junction contained 4 bases not matched to a gene. The germline V gene has CDR1 MRHNA and CDR2 SNTAGT. The CDR3 loop spans 16 amino acids. CDR3 DNA: TGTGCCAGCAGTGACTCGCTAGCGGGAGGCTTCTACGAGCAGTACTTC. Amino acids: CASSDSLAGGFYEQYF.

J is TRBJ2-1 and V is TRBV6-5; D uncertain. V was cut by 6 bases and J by 4 bases, with 4 bases left in between. The CDR3 runs to 11 residues. CDR1 is MNHEY, CDR2 SVGAGI, per germline. The CDR3, as DNA: TGTGCCAGCAGGCAGTACAATGAGCAGTTCTTC. Protein product: CASRQYNEQFF.

This clone was seen once. The chain combines TRBV9 with TRBJ1-1, with D possibly matching TRBD1 (5 bases). CDR3 length: 13 residues. V lost 2 bases, J lost 4 bases, and 9 bases lay in between. CDR1 is SGDLS, CDR2 YYNGEE, per germline. CDR3 sequence: CASSVGGSTEAFF. DNA for the CDR3: TGTGCCAGCAGCGTCGGGGGAAGCACTGAAGCTTTCTTT.

V is TRBV11-1 and J is TRBJ1-2; D unclear. V lost 2 bases, J lost 12 bases, and 4 bases lay in between. Germline lookup yields CDR1 SGHAT and CDR2 FQDESV (reference sequence). The CDR3 spans 9 residues. CDR3 in amino acids: CASSLPDTF. CDR3 sequence (DNA): TGTGCCAGCAGCTTACCCGACACCTTC.